The clone carrying this T cell receptor beta chain was seen repeatedly, ten times or more. One entry per CDR3 protein results from TCRdb running MiXCR on the 5' RACE reads. Of about 62,000 distinct CDR3 sequences in the sample, around 30% were seen once. After removal of 5 bases from V and 5 bases from J, the junction contained 6 bases not matched to a gene. This CDR3 contains 15 residues. CDR1 and CDR2 from the germline V gene are SGHVS and FQNEAQ. This chain uses TRBV7-8 with TRBJ1-6; 7 bases agree with TRBD1. This sequence was found in a female donor with breast cancer. The material sequenced was tumor-infiltrating naive CD4+ T cells sorted from the breast tumor. As to subset: naive CD4+ T cells, CD4+CD45RA+CD25-. The CDR3 coding sequence is TGTGCCAGCAGCCATGACAGGGCTAATAATTCACCCCTCCACTTT. Translating gives CASSHDRANNSPLHF.